This T cell receptor beta chain was sequenced during a study of cytomegalovirus exposure and HLA in healthy donors. The overall study: HLA-typed donors were the source of about 85 million unique TCRs held in an early data release.

Comments on this clone: As yet, its antigen is unknown.

This PCR relied on a set of 60 Vbeta primers and 13 Jbeta primers. Generated by immunoSEQ multiplex PCR, the TCRdb table keeps only in-frame clones and is missing some. The sample lists around 130,000 clones; about 76% were seen once. The trim removed 6 bases at V and 2 bases at J, leaving 11 bases unmatched. This CDR3 contains 16 residues. Germline CDR1 and CDR2: MDHEN and SYDVKM. The study's findings and limits: Later work associated 17,000 or so TCR beta sequences with HLA alleles at 0.05 false discovery rate. TCR beta chains numbering some 160 were designated cytomegalovirus-associated.

The specimen was PBMCs. V and J are TRBV28 and TRBJ2-3; 7 positions agree with TRBD2. The sequence came from a woman aged 40 to 50 in good health and CMV-seronegative. The CDR3 DNA follows: TGTGCCAGCAGCCGACTAGCTTATGGTCTCACAGATACGCAGTATTTT. Translation: CASSRLAYGLTDTQYF.